This T cell receptor beta chain was captured in a study of glioma-infiltrating T cells after dendritic cell vaccination. Study conclusions and caveats: TCR clonality showed no direct relationship with survival.

With respect to this clone: Antigen unknown.

The immunoSEQ assay amplified TCRB CDR3 from up to 2 ug DNA. TCRdb's table, derived via immunoSEQ multiplex PCR, lists solely in-frame clones and lacks some. The data hold about 73,000 clones, with approximately 80% observed a single time. The TCR was taken from a human donor with glioblastoma. Sequenced material: blood, taken before dendritic cell vaccination.

CDR3 bases: TGTGCCAGCAGTTTCCGGACAGCTGAAAAACTGTTTTTT. Residues: CASSFRTAEKLFF. The chain joins TRBV28 to TRBJ1-4; tentatively, D is TRBD1 (6 bases). CDR1 MDHEN and CDR2 SYDVKM come from the germline V gene. With 3 bases removed from V and 7 bases from J, the gap between germline ends came to 9 bases. The CDR3 loop spans 13 amino acids.